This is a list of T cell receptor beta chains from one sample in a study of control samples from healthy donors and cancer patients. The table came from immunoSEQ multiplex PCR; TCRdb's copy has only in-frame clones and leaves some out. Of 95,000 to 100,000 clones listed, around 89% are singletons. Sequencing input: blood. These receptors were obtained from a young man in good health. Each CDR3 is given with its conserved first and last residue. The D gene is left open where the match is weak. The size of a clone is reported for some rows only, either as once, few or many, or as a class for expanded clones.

CDR3aa: CASRFRGAEAFF
CDR3nt: TGTGCCAGCAGATTTAGGGGGGCTGAAGCTTTCTTT
abundance: .
v_gene: TRBV6-5
d_gene: .
j_gene: TRBJ1-1

CDR3aa: CAISGTQDAYGYTF
CDR3nt: TGTGCCATCAGCGGGACACAGGACGCGTATGGCTACACCTTC
abundance: .
v_gene: TRBV10-3
d_gene: .
j_gene: TRBJ1-2

CDR3aa: CASSDRDPYEQYF
CDR3nt: TGTGCCAGCAGTGACAGGGACCCCTACGAGCAGTACTTC
abundance: .
v_gene: TRBV28
d_gene: TRBD1
j_gene: TRBJ2-7

CDR3aa: CASSLGWVEEDTQYF
CDR3nt: TGCGCCAGCAGCTTGGGTTGGGTAGAAGAAGATACGCAGTATTTT
abundance: .
v_gene: TRBV5-1
d_gene: .
j_gene: TRBJ2-3

CDR3aa: CATSGRLAGDGDTQYF
CDR3nt: TGTGCCACCAGTGGTCGACTAGCGGGGGATGGAGATACGCAGTATTTT
abundance: few
v_gene: TRBV24-1
d_gene: TRBD2
j_gene: TRBJ2-3

CDR3aa: CASSYQGAHEQFF
CDR3nt: TGTGCCAGCAGTTATCAGGGGGCACATGAGCAGTTCTTC
abundance: .
v_gene: TRBV6-5
d_gene: TRBD1
j_gene: TRBJ2-1

CDR3aa: CASSLAVGGQGYTF
CDR3nt: TGTGCCAGCAGCTTAGCGGTCGGGGGGCAAGGCTACACCTTC
abundance: .
v_gene: TRBV11-2
d_gene: .
j_gene: TRBJ1-2

CDR3aa: CASTSGQGAYNEQFF
CDR3nt: TGTGCCAGTACTTCCGGACAGGGGGCCTACAATGAGCAGTTCTTC
abundance: .
v_gene: TRBV19
d_gene: TRBD1
j_gene: TRBJ2-1

CDR3aa: CATITPARETGGVETQYF
CDR3nt: TGTGCCACCATCACCCCGGCCCGGGAGACAGGGGGAGTGGAGACCCAGTACTTC
abundance: .
v_gene: TRBV24-1
d_gene: TRBD1
j_gene: TRBJ2-5

CDR3aa: CASSSQPGQQRNEQFF
CDR3nt: TGTGCCAGCAGCTCCCAACCGGGACAGCAAAGGAATGAGCAGTTCTTC
abundance: .
v_gene: TRBV7-4
d_gene: TRBD1
j_gene: TRBJ2-1

CDR3aa: CASSFQTGRGHVEQYF
CDR3nt: TGTGCCAGCAGCTTTCAAACGGGAAGGGGCCACGTTGAGCAGTATTTT
abundance: .
v_gene: TRBV7-9
d_gene: .
j_gene: TRBJ2-3

CDR3aa: CASSWGGSNTEAFF
CDR3nt: TGTGCCAGCAGTTGGGGGGGGTCGAACACTGAAGCTTTCTTT
abundance: few
v_gene: TRBV25-1
d_gene: .
j_gene: TRBJ1-1

CDR3aa: CASSQDRLGNEQFF
CDR3nt: TGCGCCAGCAGCCAAGATCGGTTGGGCAATGAGCAGTTCTTC
abundance: .
v_gene: TRBV4-3
d_gene: .
j_gene: TRBJ2-1

CDR3aa: CASSLAGVAYNEQFF
CDR3nt: TGTGCCAGCAGCTTAGCGGGGGTAGCCTACAATGAGCAGTTCTTC
abundance: few
v_gene: TRBV7-2
d_gene: .
j_gene: TRBJ2-1

CDR3aa: CASSQVGTGELFF
CDR3nt: TGCGCCAGCAGCCAAGTCGGCACCGGGGAGCTGTTTTTT
abundance: once
v_gene: TRBV4-1
d_gene: .
j_gene: TRBJ2-2

CDR3aa: CASSRLQGGFQPQHF
CDR3nt: TGTGCCAGCAGTCGCCTACAGGGAGGTTTTCAGCCCCAGCATTTT
abundance: .
v_gene: TRBV28
d_gene: .
j_gene: TRBJ1-5

CDR3aa: CASSQDWAGRGYTF
CDR3nt: TGTGCCAGCAGCCAAGATTGGGCAGGTCGTGGCTACACCTTC
abundance: .
v_gene: TRBV3-1/TRBV3-2
d_gene: .
j_gene: TRBJ1-2

CDR3aa: CVRLRGGLTGELFF
CDR3nt: TGTGTCAGACTCCGGGGGGGTCTCACCGGGGAGCTGTTTTTT
abundance: .
v_gene: TRBV7-5
d_gene: .
j_gene: TRBJ2-2

CDR3aa: CASSYGNLNSPLHF
CDR3nt: TGTGCCAGCAGTTATGGAAATCTGAATTCACCCCTCCACTTT
abundance: .
v_gene: TRBV6-5
d_gene: .
j_gene: TRBJ1-6

CDR3aa: CASTITGEQYF
CDR3nt: TGTGCCAGCACCATAACCGGTGAGCAGTACTTC
abundance: .
v_gene: TRBV21-1
d_gene: .
j_gene: TRBJ2-7

CDR3aa: CASSLVIARAYGYTF
CDR3nt: TGTGCCAGCAGCTTGGTGATAGCCAGGGCCTATGGCTACACCTTC
abundance: .
v_gene: TRBV5-6
d_gene: .
j_gene: TRBJ1-2

CDR3aa: CATQGHTEAFF
CDR3nt: TGTGCCACACAGGGGCACACTGAAGCTTTCTTT
abundance: .
v_gene: TRBV28
d_gene: TRBD1
j_gene: TRBJ1-1

CDR3aa: CASVGRRRYEQYF
CDR3nt: TGTGCCAGCGTCGGCAGGAGGAGATACGAGCAGTACTTC
abundance: .
v_gene: TRBV28
d_gene: .
j_gene: TRBJ2-7

CDR3aa: CASSVDVQGGEAFF
CDR3nt: TGTGCCAGCAGCGTAGACGTACAGGGGGGCGAAGCTTTCTTT
abundance: .
v_gene: TRBV9
d_gene: TRBD1
j_gene: TRBJ1-1

CDR3aa: CASSFTGVTPLHF
CDR3nt: TGTGCCAGCAGCTTCACCGGGGTGACACCCCTCCACTTT
abundance: once
v_gene: TRBV6-2/TRBV6-3
d_gene: .
j_gene: TRBJ1-6

CDR3aa: CASSEVRGEGNTIYF
CDR3nt: TGTGCCAGCAGTGAAGTGAGGGGAGAAGGAAACACCATATATTTT
abundance: .
v_gene: TRBV6-1
d_gene: .
j_gene: TRBJ1-3

CDR3aa: CASSIDLMAGDPFF
CDR3nt: TGTGCCAGTAGTATAGATTTAATGGCAGGGGATCCGTTCTTC
abundance: .
v_gene: TRBV19
d_gene: .
j_gene: TRBJ2-1

CDR3aa: CASLRGLHTEAFF
CDR3nt: TGTGCCAGTTTGAGAGGGTTACACACTGAAGCTTTCTTT
abundance: .
v_gene: TRBV19
d_gene: .
j_gene: TRBJ1-1

CDR3aa: CASSLELLTGGGYEQYF
CDR3nt: TGTGCCAGCAGCTTAGAACTCCTGACAGGAGGGGGATACGAGCAGTACTTC
abundance: .
v_gene: TRBV11-2
d_gene: .
j_gene: TRBJ2-7

CDR3aa: CASSVAGVGPGANVLTF
CDR3nt: TGTGCCAGCAGCGTAGCGGGGGTAGGACCTGGGGCCAACGTCCTGACTTTC
abundance: .
v_gene: TRBV9
d_gene: .
j_gene: TRBJ2-6

CDR3aa: CASSIQIGGEDYGYTF
CDR3nt: TGTGCCAGTAGTATCCAAATAGGGGGCGAAGACTATGGCTACACCTTC
abundance: .
v_gene: TRBV19
d_gene: TRBD1
j_gene: TRBJ1-2

CDR3aa: CAIRGLSGGSSYNEQFF
CDR3nt: TGTGCCATCAGGGGTCTTAGCGGTGGAAGCTCCTACAATGAGCAGTTCTTC
abundance: .
v_gene: TRBV10-3
d_gene: .
j_gene: TRBJ2-1

CDR3aa: CASGTGGAYEQYF
CDR3nt: TGTGCCAGCGGGACAGGGGGCGCCTACGAGCAGTACTTC
abundance: .
v_gene: TRBV7-2
d_gene: TRBD1
j_gene: TRBJ2-7

CDR3aa: CASSPHQLYGYTF
CDR3nt: TGTGCCAGCAGCCCTCACCAACTTTATGGCTACACCTTC
abundance: .
v_gene: TRBV7-2
d_gene: .
j_gene: TRBJ1-2

CDR3aa: CASSLTSYNEQFF
CDR3nt: TGTGCCAGCAGCCTCACTTCCTACAATGAGCAGTTCTTC
abundance: .
v_gene: TRBV7-8
d_gene: .
j_gene: TRBJ2-1

CDR3aa: CASSFLGGGDYGYTF
CDR3nt: TGTGCCAGCAGTTTCCTGGGGGGAGGGGACTATGGCTACACCTTC
abundance: .
v_gene: TRBV27
d_gene: .
j_gene: TRBJ1-2

CDR3aa: CASGTYREGETQYF
CDR3nt: TGTGCCAGCGGAACCTACAGGGAAGGTGAGACCCAGTACTTC
abundance: .
v_gene: TRBV28
d_gene: .
j_gene: TRBJ2-5

CDR3aa: CASSVALGQASNEKLFF
CDR3nt: TGTGCCAGCAGCGTTGCGCTAGGACAGGCCTCTAATGAAAAACTGTTTTTT
abundance: .
v_gene: TRBV9
d_gene: TRBD1
j_gene: TRBJ1-4

CDR3aa: CASSLDDSTYNEQFF
CDR3nt: TGTGCCAGCAGCCTAGACGATTCAACCTACAATGAGCAGTTCTTC
abundance: .
v_gene: TRBV7-6
d_gene: .
j_gene: TRBJ2-1

CDR3aa: CASSPTGTGGYEQYF
CDR3nt: TGTGCCAGCAGCCCAACCGGGACAGGGGGTTACGAGCAGTACTTC
abundance: .
v_gene: TRBV7-9
d_gene: TRBD1
j_gene: TRBJ2-7

CDR3aa: CSVQVANTEAFF
CDR3nt: TGCAGCGTTCAGGTAGCCAACACTGAAGCTTTCTTT
abundance: .
v_gene: TRBV29-1
d_gene: .
j_gene: TRBJ1-1

CDR3aa: CASSKEETGINEQFF
CDR3nt: TGTGCCAGCAGCAAAGAGGAGACAGGTATCAATGAGCAGTTCTTC
abundance: .
v_gene: TRBV21-1
d_gene: .
j_gene: TRBJ2-1

CDR3aa: CASSQDTTSGRTGGELFF
CDR3nt: TGCGCCAGCAGCCAGGATACGACTAGCGGGAGAACCGGCGGGGAGCTGTTTTTT
abundance: .
v_gene: TRBV4-3
d_gene: TRBD2
j_gene: TRBJ2-2

CDR3aa: CASRFPNEKLFF
CDR3nt: TGTGCCAGCCGGTTCCCTAATGAAAAACTGTTTTTT
abundance: .
v_gene: TRBV6-1
d_gene: .
j_gene: TRBJ1-4

CDR3aa: CASSPPGTGRIANTEAFF
CDR3nt: TGTGCCAGTAGTCCCCCCGGGACAGGGAGAATTGCGAACACTGAAGCTTTCTTT
abundance: .
v_gene: TRBV19
d_gene: TRBD1
j_gene: TRBJ1-1

CDR3aa: CASSHLDSPLHF
CDR3nt: TGTGCCAGCAGCCATTTGGATTCACCCCTCCACTTT
abundance: .
v_gene: TRBV3-1/TRBV3-2
d_gene: .
j_gene: TRBJ1-6

CDR3aa: CASSQDLELAGQETQYF
CDR3nt: TGCGCCAGCAGCCAAGATCTCGAACTAGCGGGCCAAGAGACCCAGTACTTC
abundance: .
v_gene: TRBV4-1
d_gene: TRBD2
j_gene: TRBJ2-5

CDR3aa: CASSFWSPSGPNTGELFF
CDR3nt: TGTGCCAGCAGCTTTTGGAGTCCTAGCGGGCCGAACACCGGGGAGCTGTTTTTT
abundance: once
v_gene: TRBV11-2
d_gene: TRBD2
j_gene: TRBJ2-2